The T cell receptor (beta chain) under discussion was sequenced for a study of cytomegalovirus exposure and HLA in healthy donors. Study-level results: Researchers catalogued roughly 150 TCR beta chains as cytomegalovirus-associated. HLA-A and HLA-B allele assignments for most subjects were reportedly predicted accurately using TCR beta sequences.

Primers included in the PCR were 60 Vbeta and 13 Jbeta primers. Clones were sequenced by immunoSEQ multiplex PCR, and TCRdb holds only the in-frame ones, with some missing. The repertoire holds over 150,000 clones, with 65% to 75% as singletons. Points on this clone: What it recognizes is unknown.

Donors were nominally healthy when sampled, though unrecorded immune exposures were likely. Sequencing was done on a sample of PBMCs. The clonotype comes from a man younger than 35 in good health and CMV-seronegative.

CDR3 sequence: CSVDPGTGVEQYF. CDR3 nucleotides: TGCAGCGTAGACCCCGGGACAGGGGTCGAGCAGTACTTC. This chain connects TRBV29-1 to TRBJ2-7; 10 bases fit TRBD1. The V and J ends lost 6 bases and 6 bases, in that order; junction bases with no gene match: 8. Germline V gene data show CDR1 as SQVTM and CDR2 as ANQGSEA. CDR3 length: 13 residues.